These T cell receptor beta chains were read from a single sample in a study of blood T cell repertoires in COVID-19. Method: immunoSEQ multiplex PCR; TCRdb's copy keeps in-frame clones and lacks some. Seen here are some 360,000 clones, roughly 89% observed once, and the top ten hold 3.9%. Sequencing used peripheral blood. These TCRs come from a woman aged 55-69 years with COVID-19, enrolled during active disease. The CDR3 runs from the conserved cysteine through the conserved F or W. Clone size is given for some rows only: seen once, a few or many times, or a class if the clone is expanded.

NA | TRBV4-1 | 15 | CASSLSYLAKNIQYF
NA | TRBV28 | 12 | CASSFQGYGYTF
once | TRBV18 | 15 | CASSRRDRVDSPLHF
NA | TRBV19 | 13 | CASQTGMNTEAFF
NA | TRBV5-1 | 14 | CASSLTGDTGELFF
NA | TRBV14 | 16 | CASSQGQTVYNSPLHF
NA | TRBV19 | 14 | CAASPLEAGNTIYF
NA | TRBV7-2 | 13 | CASSGPGYQPQHF
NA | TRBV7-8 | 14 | CASSLKGDHQPQHF
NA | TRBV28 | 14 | CASSFLTGNTEAFF
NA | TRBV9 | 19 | CASSQSVRGLAGDYNEQFF
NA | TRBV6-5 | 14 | CASSYLGRDYEQYF
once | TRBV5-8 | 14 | CASSLGHPNQPQHF
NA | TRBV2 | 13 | CASRRGTNTEAFF
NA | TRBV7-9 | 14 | CASTGLAGGSEQFF
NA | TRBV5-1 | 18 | CASSLVGSGPFSYNEQFF
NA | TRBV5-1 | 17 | CASSSLKTSGGQETQYF
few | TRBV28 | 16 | CASSFTPPGPFYGYTF
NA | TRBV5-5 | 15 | CASSPGGRNYNEQFF
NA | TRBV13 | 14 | CASSLRGSDTEAFF
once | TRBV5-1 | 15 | CASSSGVGENTEAFF
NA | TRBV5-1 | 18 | CASSSQGAAGTGANVLTF
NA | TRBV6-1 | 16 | CASSEAAGTINTEAFF
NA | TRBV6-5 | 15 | CASSYGGTVDIEAFF
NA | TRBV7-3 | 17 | CASSLMSSGWSRYEQYF
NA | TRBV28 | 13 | CASSLFNTGELFF
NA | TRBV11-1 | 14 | CASSPGTGNTEAFF
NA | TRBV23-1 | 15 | CASRPPGQGYYGYTF
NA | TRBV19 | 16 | CASSIAPGTGGQPQHF
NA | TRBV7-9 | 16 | CASSLLAGMTQETQYF
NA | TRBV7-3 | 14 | CASSRLGGDYEQYF
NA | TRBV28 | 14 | CASSLKRTGLSYTF
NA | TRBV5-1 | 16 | CASSRTTGGTNTEAFF
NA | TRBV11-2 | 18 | CASSLWTSGGDAYNEQFF
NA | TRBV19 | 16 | CASSILVPQGSQPQHF
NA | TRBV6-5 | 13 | CASSQTGFQPQHF
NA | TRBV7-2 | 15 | CASSSQIGATYEQYF
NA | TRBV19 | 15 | CASSIPGSSYNEQFF
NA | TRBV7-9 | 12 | CASSSVSDTQYF
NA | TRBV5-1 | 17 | CASSPGDRHGGNEKLFF
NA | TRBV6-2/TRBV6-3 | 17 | CASSYPGQGALGTEAFF
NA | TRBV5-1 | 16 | CASSWWRGGPTGELFF
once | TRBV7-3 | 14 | CASSLTGVNTEAFF
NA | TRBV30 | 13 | CARNADRGAEQYF
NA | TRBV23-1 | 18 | CASSQWIGGVDNTGELFF
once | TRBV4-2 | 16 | CASSPGTPDGLGEQFF
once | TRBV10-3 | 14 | CAISESGGSYGYTF
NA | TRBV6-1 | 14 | CASSEWGLSNEQFF
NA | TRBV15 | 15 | CATSRAGGTAYEQYF
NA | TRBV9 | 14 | CASRPGLNTGELFF
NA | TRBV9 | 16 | CASSPAPRGGSYEQYF